This T cell receptor (beta chain) is from a study of CD4+ T cells in melanoma. Study outcomes and limitations: A reported correlation linked neoantigen-specific CD4+ T cells to CD8+, macrophage and B cell function. Reportedly, melanoma neoantigen-specific CD4+ T cells showed varied differentiation states.

The CDR3 extends over 11 amino acids. The V and J ends lost 6 bases and 2 bases respectively, with 4 bases between them. Germline V gives CDR1 MNHNS, CDR2 SASEGT. TCRdb's table, derived via immunoSEQ multiplex PCR, lists solely in-frame clones and lacks some. This sample carries roughly 11,000 clones, less than 75% of them seen once, and the ten largest clones take approximately 13%. This clone has only a few counts. Its specificity is unknown. The sequence came from a human donor with melanoma. The sample comprised cells from a culture (not recorded whether cultured in vitro). The V gene is TRBV6-1, the J gene TRBJ1-2; D not resolved. CDR3 nucleotide sequence: TGTGCCAGCAGGGGGAACTATGGCTACACCTTC. Translated: CASRGNYGYTF.